In this sample, the clone carrying this TCR beta chain turned up a few times. This sample is part of a study of blood T cell repertoires in COVID-19. Study-wide background: Samples taken during acute and convalescent COVID-19 were collected in the United States, Italy and Spain.

This table comes from immunoSEQ multiplex PCR, and its TCRdb copy is limited to in-frame clones, with some not included. In the table there are under 200,000 clones, around 87% of which are singletons. The CDR3 extends over 14 amino acids. Germline V gene data show CDR1 as SGHTA and CDR2 as FQGNSA. Trimming cost V 2 bases and J 5 bases; bases outside gene matches: 4. The specimen sequenced was peripheral blood. The clonotype was recovered from a man in his forties with active or convalescent COVID-19. V gene TRBV7-2 combines with J gene TRBJ2-5; 8 bases fit TRBD2. The CDR3 loop reads CASSLRTSRETQYF. The CDR3, as DNA: TGTGCCAGCAGCTTAAGGACTAGCCGGGAGACCCAGTACTTC.